Given below is one TCR beta chain in context. Its antigen is undetermined. The data derive from a study of response to subunit inactivated influenza vaccine. The study's findings and limits: The study's authors posited that every seasonal influenza vaccination enlists few new T cells.

One entry per CDR3 protein, called by TCRdb with MiXCR from the RT-PCR reads. The data show around 580,000 distinct CDR3 sequences, with around 13% seen just once and more than 9.5% held by the top ten. This CDR3 is built from 14 residues. CDR1 SNHLY and CDR2 FYNNEI come from the germline V gene. Germline trimming cut 7 bases from V and 7 bases from J; bases unmatched to any gene: 4. This sample comprised PBMCs from blood, obtained 11 to 12 days after vaccination. This sequence originates from a man over 45 who received an inactivated influenza vaccine. The genes are TRBV2 and TRBJ2-2; 12 bases are a match to TRBD1. CDR3 coding DNA: TGTGCCAGCACCGGGACAGGGGGCTTCGGGGAGCTGTTTTTT. This translates into CASTGTGGFGELFF.